Included here is one T cell receptor beta chain sequence, with context. Method: immunoSEQ multiplex PCR; TCRdb's copy keeps in-frame clones and lacks some. This table has about 150,000 clones, about 94% appearing once. The sample comes from a study of control samples from healthy donors and cancer patients. This CDR3 contains 15 residues. Trimming cost V 0 bases and J 8 bases; bases outside gene matches: 4. Germline lookup yields CDR1 MGHRA and CDR2 YSYEKL. Sequencing was carried out using blood. The TCR sequence derives from a middle-aged man in good health. This rearrangement joins TRBV4-1 to TRBJ1-4, with 9 bases matching TRBD1. CDR3 region: CASSQDPGTGEKLFF. CDR3 sequence (DNA): TGCGCCAGCAGCCAAGACCCCGGGACAGGGGAAAAACTGTTTTTT.